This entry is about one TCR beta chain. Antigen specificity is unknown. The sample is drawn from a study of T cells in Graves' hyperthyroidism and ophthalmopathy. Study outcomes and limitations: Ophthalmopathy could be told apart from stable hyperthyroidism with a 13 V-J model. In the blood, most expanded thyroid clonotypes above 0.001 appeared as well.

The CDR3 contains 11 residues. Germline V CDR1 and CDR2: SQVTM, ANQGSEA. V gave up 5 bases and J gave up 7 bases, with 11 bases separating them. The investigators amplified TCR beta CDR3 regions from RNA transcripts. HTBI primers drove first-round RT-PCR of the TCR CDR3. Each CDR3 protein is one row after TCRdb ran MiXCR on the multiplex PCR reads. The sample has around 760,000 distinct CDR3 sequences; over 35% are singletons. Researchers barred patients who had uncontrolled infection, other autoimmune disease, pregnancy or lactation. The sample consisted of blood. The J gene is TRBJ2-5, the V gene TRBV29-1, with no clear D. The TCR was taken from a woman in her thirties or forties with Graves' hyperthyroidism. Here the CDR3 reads CSVLGPGTQYF. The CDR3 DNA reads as TGCAGCGTTCTTGGGCCCGGGACCCAGTACTTC. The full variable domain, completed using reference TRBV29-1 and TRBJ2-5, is SAVISQKPSRDICQRGTSLTIQCQVDSQVTMMFWYRQQPGQSLTLIATANQGSEATYESGFVIDKFPISRPNLTFSTLTVSNMSPEDSSIYLCSVLGPGTQYFGPGTRLLVL.